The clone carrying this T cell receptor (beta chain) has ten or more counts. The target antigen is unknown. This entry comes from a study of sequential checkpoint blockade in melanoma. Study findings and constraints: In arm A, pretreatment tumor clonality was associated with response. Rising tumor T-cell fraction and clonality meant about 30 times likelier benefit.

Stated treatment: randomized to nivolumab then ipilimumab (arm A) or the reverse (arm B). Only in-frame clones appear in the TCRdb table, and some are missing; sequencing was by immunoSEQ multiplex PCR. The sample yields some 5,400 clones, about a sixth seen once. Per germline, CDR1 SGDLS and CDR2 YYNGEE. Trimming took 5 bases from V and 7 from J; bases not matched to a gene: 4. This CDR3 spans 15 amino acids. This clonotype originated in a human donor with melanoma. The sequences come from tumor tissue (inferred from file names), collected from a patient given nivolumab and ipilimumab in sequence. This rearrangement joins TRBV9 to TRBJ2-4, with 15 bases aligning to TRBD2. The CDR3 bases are TGTGCCAGCAGTGGGACTAGCGGGGGGAGGAACATTCAGTACTTC. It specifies CASSGTSGGRNIQYF.